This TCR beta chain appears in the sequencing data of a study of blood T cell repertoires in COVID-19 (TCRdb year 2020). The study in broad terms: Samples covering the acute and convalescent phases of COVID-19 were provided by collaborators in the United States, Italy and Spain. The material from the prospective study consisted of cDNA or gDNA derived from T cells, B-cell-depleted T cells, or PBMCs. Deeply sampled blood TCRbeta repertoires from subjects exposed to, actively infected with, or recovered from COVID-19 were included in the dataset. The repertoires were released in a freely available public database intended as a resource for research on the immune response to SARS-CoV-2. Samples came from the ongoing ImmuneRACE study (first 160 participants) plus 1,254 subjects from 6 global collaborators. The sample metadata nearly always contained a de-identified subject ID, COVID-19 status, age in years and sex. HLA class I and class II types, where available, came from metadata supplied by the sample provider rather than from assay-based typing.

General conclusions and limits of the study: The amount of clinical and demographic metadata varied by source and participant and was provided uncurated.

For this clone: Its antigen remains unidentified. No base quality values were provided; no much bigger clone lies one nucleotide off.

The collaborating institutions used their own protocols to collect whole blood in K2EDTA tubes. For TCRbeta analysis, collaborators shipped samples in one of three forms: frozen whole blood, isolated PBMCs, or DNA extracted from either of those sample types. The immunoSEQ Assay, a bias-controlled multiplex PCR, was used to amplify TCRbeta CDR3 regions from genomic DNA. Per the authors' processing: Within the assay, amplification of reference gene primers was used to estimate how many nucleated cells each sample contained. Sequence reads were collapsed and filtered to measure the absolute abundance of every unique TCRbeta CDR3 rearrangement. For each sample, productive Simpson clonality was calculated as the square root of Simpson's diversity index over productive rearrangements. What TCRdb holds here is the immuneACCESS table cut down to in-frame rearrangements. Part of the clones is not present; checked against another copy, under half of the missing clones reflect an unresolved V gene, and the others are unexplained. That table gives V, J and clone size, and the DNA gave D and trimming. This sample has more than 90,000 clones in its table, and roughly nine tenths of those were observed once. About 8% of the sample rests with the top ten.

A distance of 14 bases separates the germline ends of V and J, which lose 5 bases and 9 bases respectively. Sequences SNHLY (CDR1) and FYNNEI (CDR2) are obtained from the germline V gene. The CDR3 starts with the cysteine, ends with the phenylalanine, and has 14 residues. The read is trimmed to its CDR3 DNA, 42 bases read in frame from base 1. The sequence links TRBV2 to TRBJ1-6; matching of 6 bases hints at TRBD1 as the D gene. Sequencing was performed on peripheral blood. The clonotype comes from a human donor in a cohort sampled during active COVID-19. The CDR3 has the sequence CASSQQGSPSPLHF. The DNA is TGTGCCAGCAGTCAACAGGGTTCCCCTTCACCCCTCCACTTT. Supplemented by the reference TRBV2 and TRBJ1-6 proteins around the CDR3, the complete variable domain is EPEVTQTPSHQVTQMGQEVILRCVPISNHLYFYWYRQILGQKVEFLVSFYNNEISEKSEIFDDQFSVERPDGSNFTLKIRSTKLEDSAMYFCASSQQGSPSPLHFGNGTRLTVT.